The clone carrying this T cell receptor beta chain came up once. The sample belongs to a study of control samples from healthy donors and cancer patients. Measured with immunoSEQ multiplex PCR; TCRdb has only the in-frame clones, and not every one. The table lists approximately 66,000 clones, around 90% of them singletons. Trimming removed 2 bases from V and 8 bases from J; junction bases left unmatched: 10. Looked up from germline, CDR1 is SNHLY and CDR2 is FYNNEI. This CDR3 comprises 16 residues. The genes are TRBV2 and TRBJ1-5, with TRBD1 matching 9 bases. Sequencing was performed on PBMCs. The TCR sequence derives from a man in his sixties with colorectal cancer. This CDR3 reads CASSEPSGTGKKPQHF. Written as DNA, the CDR3 is TGTGCCAGCAGTGAACCGTCCGGGACAGGGAAAAAGCCCCAGCATTTT.